Following are 31 T cell receptor beta chains from one sample sequenced in a study of T cells after yellow fever vaccination. Using its own MiXCR run on the 5' RACE reads, TCRdb lists one record per CDR3 protein. The sample consists of some 52,000 distinct CDR3 sequences, 6.6% of them appearing once. Sequences were derived from CD8+ T cells not binding an NS4B(214-222) dextramer, sorted from PBMCs, sampled around 45 days after the first yellow fever vaccination. The origin of the receptors is a man between 18 and 29 years old who received the YFV17D yellow fever vaccine.

The chain employs TRBV6-5 and TRBJ1-1, with 9 positions matching TRBD1. Losses at the gene ends were 6 bases for V and 3 bases for J; bases not matched to a gene: 5. Germline V lookup: CDR1 MNHEY, CDR2 SVGAGI. The CDR3 runs to 14 residues. CDR3 amino acids: CASRLQGADTEAFF. The CDR3 coding sequence is TGTGCCAGCAGGTTACAGGGGGCGGACACTGAAGCTTTCTTT.

Ten or more counts support this clonotype. The rearrangement links TRBV12-3 or TRBV12-4 to TRBJ1-3; tentative D call: TRBD1 (6 bases). This CDR3 contains 15 residues. Trimming removed 7 bases at V and 8 bases at J, with 21 bases between. The CDR3 protein is CASNLADSIGDTIYF. The CDR3 nucleotides are TGTGCCAGCAACCTAGCGGACAGCATAGGCGACACCATATATTTT.

This clonotype was seen ten or more times. The V call is TRBV12-3 or TRBV12-4, the J call TRBJ1-6; 7 bases match TRBD1. Unmatched junction bases numbered 8, after V lost 3 bases and J lost 9 bases. The CDR3 spans 15 residues. The CDR3 loop reads CASSFEAGGGSPLHF. Written as DNA, the CDR3 is TGTGCCAGCAGTTTCGAAGCAGGGGGTGGTTCACCCCTCCACTTT.

The gene calls are TRBV6-2 or TRBV6-3 and TRBJ2-7; D call uncertain. V was clipped by 4 bases and J by 3 bases, with 19 bases between them. There are 16 residues in the CDR3. CDR1 and CDR2 from the germline V gene are MNHEY and SVGEGT. CDR3 sequence: CASSSLLVGSNYEQYV. The CDR3 nucleotides are TGTGCCAGCAGTTCCCTCCTAGTTGGGTCCAACTACGAGCAGTACGTC.

This clonotype was seen repeatedly, ten times or more. This chain's CDR3 is CASSFGAGGSNEQFF. The CDR3 DNA follows: TGTGCCAGCAGCTTCGGAGCGGGGGGTTCGAATGAGCAGTTCTTC. The chain employs TRBV9 and TRBJ2-1; 9 nucleotides align to TRBD2. V shed 4 bases, J shed 7 bases, and the junction held 9 bases outside the gene matches. The CDR3 totals 15 residues. Germline loops: CDR1 SGDLS, CDR2 YYNGEE.

This clonotype has ten or more counts. This rearrangement joins TRBV4-1 to TRBJ2-3; possible D gene TRBD2, 5 bases. CDR1 MGHRA and CDR2 YSYEKL come from the germline V gene. The CDR3 extends over 16 amino acids. Trimming removed 4 bases at V and 2 bases at J, with 16 bases between. In DNA form, the CDR3 reads TGCGCCAGCAGCCCCCTCGAGGGTTACAACACAGATACGCAGTATTTT. It encodes CASSPLEGYNTDTQYF.

This clonotype showed up just a few times. The chain is built from TRBV21-1 and TRBJ2-1. TRBV21-1 is a pseudogene. The CDR3 has 10 amino acids. The CDR3 DNA follows: TGTGCCAGCAGCAATCGGAAGCAGTTCTTC. It translates to CASSNRKQFF.

At least ten counts were recorded for this clonotype. The CDR3 region has the DNA TGTGCCAGCAGCGGGACGGACCAAGAGACCCAGTACTTC. Translating gives CASSGTDQETQYF. The genes are TRBV3-1 and TRBJ2-5; D may match TRBD1 or TRBD2 (5 bases each). V lost 5 bases and J 0 bases, leaving 7 bases between the germline ends. There are 13 residues in the CDR3. Germline CDR1 is LGHDT and CDR2 is YNNKEL (reference sequence).

In its sample, this clonotype was seen many times. The V gene is TRBV6-5, the J gene TRBJ1-1; 7 bases match TRBD1. Germline lookup yields CDR1 MNHEY and CDR2 SVGAGI. V gave up 4 bases and J gave up 6 bases; unmatched junction bases: 5. The CDR3 covers 13 residues. Here the CDR3 reads CASSSGQGAEAFF. CDR3 nucleotide sequence: TGTGCCAGCAGTTCTGGGCAGGGGGCTGAAGCTTTCTTT.

This clonotype was seen repeatedly, ten times or more. The chain recombines TRBV3-1 with TRBJ2-5, with TRBD1 as a possible D gene (5 bases). V lost 1 base to trimming and J lost 4 bases, with 19 bases between them. The CDR3 is 17 residues long. Germline V gives CDR1 LGHDT, CDR2 YNNKEL (reference sequence). In DNA form, the CDR3 reads TGTGCCAGCAGCCAAGCCGACAAGGGGCCGTGGACAGAGACCCAGTACTTC. Residues: CASSQADKGPWTETQYF.

This clonotype was observed a few times. The chain uses TRBV10-3 and TRBJ2-2, with a tentative D call TRBD2 (7 bases). V dropped 7 bases and J dropped 3 bases, with 18 bases sitting between them. This CDR3 region has 16 residues. Germline CDR1 reads ENHRY; CDR2 reads SYGVKD. CDR3 nucleotides: TGTGCCATCAACCCTGAGGGGGGGTTACACACCGGGGAGCTGTTTTTT. The encoded protein is CAINPEGGLHTGELFF.

This clonotype was recorded at least ten times. This chain joins TRBV5-1 and TRBJ1-4; 8 bases map to TRBD1. Germline V gene sequence: CDR1 SGHRS, CDR2 YFSETQ. V was clipped by 4 bases and J by 7 bases; unmatched bases: 9. The CDR3 is 15 residues long. In DNA, the CDR3 is TGCGCCAGCAGCAATGGGGGGACAGGAGTTGAAAAACTGTTTTTT. This codes for CASSNGGTGVEKLFF. The full variable domain, rest sourced from reference TRBV5-1 and TRBJ1-4, is KAGVTQTPRYLIKTRGQQVTLSCSPISGHRSVSWYQQTPGQGLQFLFEYFSETQRNKGNFPGRFSGRQFSNSRSEMNVSTLELGDSALYLCASSNGGTGVEKLFFGSGTQLSVL.

This clonotype was observed a handful of times. The chain joins TRBV7-2 to TRBJ2-3; TRBD2 agrees at 10 bases. The CDR3 extends over 15 amino acids. Germline V gives CDR1 SGHTA, CDR2 FQGNSA. J lost 5 bases, V lost 5 bases, and 7 bases had no gene match. The CDR3 spells CASSASGGAVDTQYF. CDR3 nucleotides: TGTGCCAGCAGCGCCAGCGGGGGGGCAGTAGATACGCAGTATTTT. The full variable domain, completed using reference TRBV7-2 and TRBJ2-3, is GAGVSQSPSNKVTEKGKDVELRCDPISGHTALYWYRQSLGQGLEFLIYFQGNSAPDKSGLPSDRFSAERTGGSVSTLTIQRTQQEDSAVYLCASSASGGAVDTQYFGPGTRLTVL.

Only a few counts were recorded for this clonotype. The chain employs TRBV20-1 and TRBJ2-1, with 10 bases matching TRBD2. The CDR3 totals 15 residues. Germline CDR1 and CDR2: DFQATT and SNEGSKA (reference sequence). V lost 2 bases and J lost 3; bases outside the gene matches: 4. CDR3: CSARTGTSVYNEQFF. The DNA for the CDR3 is TGCAGTGCTAGAACCGGGACTAGCGTCTACAATGAGCAGTTCTTC.

This clonotype was counted only a few times. This chain links TRBV28 with TRBJ2-7, with 8 bases fitting TRBD1. Trimming removed 6 bases from V and 2 bases from J; junction bases left unmatched: 9. Germline lookup yields CDR1 MDHEN and CDR2 SYDVKM. The CDR3 sequence is 15 residues long. The CDR3 here is CASSPDRELAYEQYV. In DNA, the CDR3 is TGTGCCAGCAGCCCGGACAGGGAGCTGGCCTACGAGCAGTACGTC.

Comment on this clonotype: A much larger clone is a single base away; this may be a read error. This chain connects TRBV10-3 to TRBJ2-2; maybe TRBD2 (5 bases). This CDR3 has 15 residues. CDR1 is ENHRY and CDR2 is SYGVKD in the germline V gene. CDR3 residues: CVISPDWENTGELFF. The CDR3 DNA is TGTGTCATCAGCCCGGACTGGGAGAACACCGGGGAGCTGTTTTTT.

This clonotype was observed a few times. The chain carries TRBV5-4 and TRBJ2-1, with D unresolved. This CDR3 has 12 residues. Germline CDR1 is SGHNT and CDR2 is YYREEE (reference sequence). The germline V and J ends were trimmed by 5 bases and 5 bases, with 8 bases remaining between them. The CDR3 nucleotides read TGTGCCAGCAGTTCAGGTGACAATGAGCAGTTCTTC. Amino acids: CASSSGDNEQFF.

The chain uses TRBV7-9 and TRBJ2-1, with 7 nucleotides matching TRBD2. Germline V gene sequence: CDR1 SEHNR, CDR2 FQNEAQ (reference sequence). The length of the CDR3 is 13 residues. V trimming: 6 bases; J trimming: 10 bases; junction bases outside the gene matches: 9. The CDR3 loop is CASSGEGTWEQFF. CDR3 bases: TGTGCCAGCAGTGGGGAGGGGACCTGGGAGCAGTTCTTC.

This clonotype was detected a few times. The chain recombines TRBV20-1 with TRBJ2-6; D gene ambiguous. The CDR3 has 17 residues. The germline gives CDR1 DFQATT, CDR2 SNEGSKA (reference sequence). V was trimmed by 1 base and J by 0 bases, leaving 13 bases between them. The chain's CDR3 is CSARGPGYNSGANVLTF. In DNA form, the CDR3 reads TGCAGTGCTAGAGGTCCAGGCTACAACTCTGGGGCCAACGTCCTGACTTTC.

V is TRBV7-2 and J is TRBJ2-1, with D possibly being TRBD2 (5 bases). CDR3 length equals 15 residues. The germline CDR1 and CDR2 sequences are SGHTA and FQGNSA. Deletions cut 5 bases from V and 2 bases from J, with 13 bases between. CDR3 nucleotide sequence: TGTGCCAGCAGCCTAGAGAGGGCAACCTACAATGAGCAGTTCTTC. Translating gives CASSLERATYNEQFF.

The CDR3 nucleotides read TGCAGTGCCACCAGGGGACCTACCTATTCACCCCTCCACTTT. It translates to CSATRGPTYSPLHF. The rearrangement links TRBV20-1 to TRBJ1-6; the D gene is possibly TRBD1 (6 bases). This CDR3 comprises 14 residues. V shed 6 bases and J shed 8 bases, with 17 bases lying between them. The germline gives CDR1 DFQATT, CDR2 SNEGSKA (reference sequence).

As regards this clonotype: A single base separates this from a much larger clone, so it may be a read error. The CDR3 bases are TGTGCCAGCAGTTTCCTACGCGGACTAATCACAGATACGCAGTATTTT. Residues: CASSFLRGLITDTQYF. The chain uses TRBV12-3 or TRBV12-4 and TRBJ2-3, with D perhaps matching TRBD2 (6 bases). Trimming shortened V by 3 bases and J by 2 bases, and 15 bases separated the two germline ends. This CDR3 has 16 amino acids.

This clonotype was recorded a few times. The chain uses TRBV9 and TRBJ2-2; 15 bases align to TRBD2. V trimming: 0 bases; J trimming: 1 base; junction bases outside the gene matches: 1. Looked up from germline, CDR1 is SGDLS and CDR2 is YYNGEE. This CDR3 has 18 amino acids. CDR3 sequence: CASSVVGLAGGNTGELFF. The CDR3 DNA follows: TGTGCCAGCAGCGTAGTGGGACTAGCGGGGGGGAACACCGGGGAGCTGTTTTTT.

At least ten counts were recorded for this clonotype. This sequence joins TRBV12-3 or TRBV12-4 and TRBJ1-1; D is perhaps TRBD1 (5 bases). Trimming left V 3 bases short and J 6 bases short, with 11 bases between. The CDR3 sequence is 13 residues long. CDR3 amino acids: CASSFRGGPEAFF. The DNA for the CDR3 is TGTGCCAGCAGTTTTAGGGGTGGGCCTGAAGCTTTCTTT.

This clonotype showed up many times. The gene calls are TRBV7-9 and TRBJ2-5; no firm D call. The germline V and J ends were trimmed by 5 bases and 2 bases, with 9 bases remaining between them. Germline lookup yields CDR1 SEHNR and CDR2 FQNEAQ (reference sequence). This CDR3 has 13 amino acids. The CDR3 spells CASSLGLQETQYF. DNA for the CDR3: TGTGCCAGCAGCCTGGGCCTTCAAGAGACCCAGTACTTC.

There are a few counts of this clonotype. The gene calls are TRBV29-1 and TRBJ2-7; 7 positions agree with TRBD1. This CDR3 contains 12 residues. Germline values: CDR1 SQVTM, CDR2 ANQGSEA. V shed 7 bases and J 3 bases; nucleotides not matched to a gene: 6. The CDR3 DNA reads as TGCAGCGCGATACAGGGGAACTACGAGCAGTACGTC. Translating gives CSAIQGNYEQYV.

The rearrangement uses TRBV28 and TRBJ2-2; 11 positions agree with TRBD1. Germline V gene sequence: CDR1 MDHEN, CDR2 SYDVKM. V lost 8 bases to trimming and J lost 5 bases; unmatched junction nucleotides: 16. The length of the CDR3 is 18 residues. The CDR3, as DNA: TGTGCCAGCTCCCCTGGCCCAGGACAGGGGGCAAGAACCGGGGAGCTGTTTTTT. This translates into CASSPGPGQGARTGELFF.

The CDR3 nucleotides read TGCGCCAGCAGCCATAGGGAGTGGACATACCTGGGGACCGGGGAGCTGTTTTTT. Its protein is CASSHREWTYLGTGELFF. The rearrangement joins TRBV4-1 to TRBJ2-2; D assignment may be TRBD1 or TRBD2 (5 bases each). Trimming left V 3 bases short and J 5 bases short, with 22 bases between. Per the germline V gene, CDR1 is MGHRA and CDR2 is YSYEKL. CDR3 length: 18 amino acids.

This clonotype came up many times. V gene TRBV4-2 combines with J gene TRBJ2-2; TRBD2 matches 7 bases. The junction had 3 bases not matched to a gene; V was cut back by 1 base and J by 4 bases. The CDR3 runs to 15 residues. Germline values: CDR1 LGHNA, CDR2 YNFKEQ. This CDR3 reads CASSQVGGSTGELFF. The CDR3 DNA sequence: TGTGCCAGCAGCCAAGTGGGCGGGAGCACCGGGGAGCTGTTTTTT.

This clonotype appeared many times. V gene TRBV13 combines with J gene TRBJ2-7; TRBD2 agrees at 9 bases. Germline V CDR1 and CDR2: PRHDT, FYEKMQ (reference sequence). The CDR3 has 15 residues. With V trimmed by 4 bases and J by 2 bases, 6 bases remained unmatched. In DNA, the CDR3 is TGTGCCAGCAGCTCCTCGGGCGGGGGGGCCTACGAGCAGTACGTC. It translates to CASSSSGGGAYEQYV.

This clonotype was recorded at least ten times. The V gene is TRBV7-2, the J gene TRBJ1-6, with D possibly matching TRBD1 (6 bases). CDR1 is SGHTA, CDR2 FQGNSA, per germline. V dropped 5 bases and J dropped 7 bases, with 18 bases sitting between them. This CDR3 comprises 16 residues. For the CDR3, the DNA is TGTGCCAGCAGCCCCCGCTCGAGGGGGGACAATTCACCCCTCCACTTT. Residues: CASSPRSRGDNSPLHF.